This T cell receptor (beta chain) emerged from a study of blood T cell repertoires in COVID-19. Study-level information: COVID-19 samples collected from the United States, Italy and Spain covered acute and convalescent phases.

Sequenced by immunoSEQ multiplex PCR; TCRdb stores in-frame clones only, minus some. The profile shows under 300,000 clones, 80% to 90% of them singletons. This clone has more than one count but fewer than ten. This sample also contains other DNA sequences that code for the same CDR3. The germline V gene encodes CDR1 MNHEY and CDR2 SVGAGI. The V segment lost 4 bases and the J segment 1 base; nucleotides outside the gene matches: 3. CDR3 length: 14 residues. The chain recombines TRBV6-5 with TRBJ2-7; 8 bases line up with TRBD1. Source material: peripheral blood. The sequence was obtained from a woman in her sixties or seventies with acute or convalescent COVID-19. CDR3 DNA sequence: TGTGCCAGCAGTTCCGGGACAGGTTCCTACGAGCAGTACTTC. The encoded protein is CASSSGTGSYEQYF.